Each of the 6 T cell receptor beta chains below was sequenced from the same sample in a study of shared clonotypes between healthy human individuals. Sequencing used immunoSEQ multiplex PCR; TCRdb keeps in-frame clones, though not all of them. The sample has roughly 1 million clones; approximately 70% are singletons. The material sequenced was memory CD4+ T cells sorted from blood. Subset noted: CD45RA-negative fraction. These TCRs come from a man aged 18 to 30 in good health.

The gene calls are TRBV5-5 and TRBJ1-4; D gene uncertain. Trimming pared 4 bases from V and 3 bases from J, leaving 10 bases between. CDR1 is SGHKS and CDR2 is YYEKEE in the germline V gene (reference sequence). The CDR3 covers 14 residues. CDR3 protein: CASSPGWANEKLFF. The CDR3 bases are TGTGCCAGCAGCCCCGGGTGGGCTAATGAAAAACTGTTTTTT.

The chain couples TRBV4-1 to TRBJ1-1; possible D gene TRBD1, 6 bases. The CDR3 loop spans 15 amino acids. The V and J ends lost 4 bases and 4 bases respectively, with 16 bases between them. CDR1 and CDR2 from the germline V gene are MGHRA and YSYEKL. CDR3 residues: CASSLNDRISTEAFF. The CDR3 DNA sequence: TGCGCCAGCAGCCTGAATGACAGGATCTCCACTGAAGCTTTCTTT.

J is TRBJ1-6 and V is TRBV9; TRBD1 aligns across 9 bases. CDR3 length: 15 residues. Trimming at V came to 3 bases and at J to 8 bases, leaving 6 bases not matched to a gene. Germline V CDR1 and CDR2: SGDLS, YYNGEE. CDR3 sequence (DNA): TGTGCCAGCAGCGGTGGGACAGGGAAGTATTCACCCCTCCACTTT. It is translated as CASSGGTGKYSPLHF.

The chain's CDR3 is CASSGQTYGYTF. For the CDR3, the DNA is TGTGCCAGCAGCGGGCAGACCTATGGCTACACCTTC. This chain links TRBV6-6 with TRBJ1-2; D not resolved. The V gene lost 6 bases and the J gene lost 4 bases, with 9 bases spanning the gap. CDR3 length equals 12 residues. The germline V gene has CDR1 MNHNY and CDR2 SVGAGI (reference sequence).

V is TRBV27 and J is TRBJ2-1; either TRBD1 or TRBD2 may fit D (5 bases each). The ends were cut back, 10 bases at V and 1 base at J, with 17 bases in the middle. CDR1 is MNHEY and CDR2 is SMNVEV in the germline V gene (reference sequence). The CDR3 consists of 15 residues. The CDR3 DNA is TGTGCCACCCGGGGCCTGGACAAGTCCTACAATGAGCAGTTCTTC. Its translation is CATRGLDKSYNEQFF.

With respect to this clone: The sample contains more than one DNA sequence encoding this CDR3. The chain employs TRBV5-1 and TRBJ2-7; 7 bases line up with TRBD1. CDR1 and CDR2 from the germline V gene are SGHRS and YFSETQ. The length of the CDR3 is 14 residues. The V gene end was trimmed by 2 bases and the J gene end by 1 base; junction bases not matched to a gene: 3. The CDR3 region has the DNA TGCGCCAGCAGCTTCGGGGACAGTTCCTACGAGCAGTACTTC. Translation gives CASSFGDSSYEQYF.